This T cell receptor (beta chain) came from a study of glioma-infiltrating T cells listed by TCRdb under 2016. Broadly, across the study: The study sequenced TCR alpha- and beta-chain repertoires from glioma tissue, from non-neoplastic brain tissue and from matched peripheral blood mononuclear cells. Three low-grade glioma patients, several primary glioblastoma patients, and three non-glioma patients who contributed non-neoplastic brain tissue made up the paired cohort. Each tissue-infiltrating repertoire was compared with the same patient's peripheral blood repertoire to measure divergence between tissue and blood T-cell populations.

As to this clonotype: Its antigen is unknown. Qualities for individual bases were not recorded, and no much larger clone is one base off.

Study-level results and caveats: In non-neoplastic patients, VJ-independent divergence between tissue and blood fell below expectation, whereas in all gliomas, and especially in low-grade gliomas, the divergence rose above expectation. Tissue and blood shared very few CDR3 sequences, a result attributed to high CDR3 diversity and limited sampling. Small numbers underpinned the group comparisons: eight glioblastoma patients, three low-grade glioma patients and three non-neoplastic patients.

The germline V gene (reference sequence) provides CDR1 DFQATT and CDR2 SNEGSKA. Counted from cysteine to phenylalanine, this CDR3 has 13 amino acids. The retained sequence is limited to the CDR3, 39 bases, with the frame set at the first base. Relative to germline, V is 2 bases shorter and J is 5 bases shorter, with 9 bases between their ends. TCR alpha and beta CDR3 regions were amplified with the iRepertoire nested amplicon-rescue multiplex PCR (arm-PCR) platform from RNA. The input for one-step reverse transcription and amplification was about 95-400 ng of tissue mRNA or PBMC total RNA. After bead purification, a secondary multiplex PCR added Illumina adapters, and libraries were gel-purified between 200 and 400 bp. The libraries contained internal 6-nucleotide barcodes that were used for demultiplexing. Libraries were sequenced on an Illumina MiSeq with 2x220 or 2x250 nucleotide paired-end reads. The published analysis was carried out like this. Paired reads were merged with FLASH 1.2.11 and aligned to the GRCh37 human genome with BWA-MEM before extracting TRA and TRB reads. V and J assignment used an IMGT-derived reference of cassette sequences and CDR3 motifs that included pseudogenes. Reads were translated in three frames, and productive CDR3s were defined by a C…FGXG motif without stop codons. A clonotype was defined as a unique combination of a V-J cassette pair and a CDR3 amino acid sequence. Reads were filtered by Hamming distance, with the threshold set by the sequence error rate of each sample in mapped regions. TCRdb itself trimmed the public reads at Q25 with fastp, ran MiXCR and retained productive beta chains. Identical CDR3 proteins give one entry, which carries the most common genes and DNA. V and J calls and clone size were set by TCRdb, not the authors. The sample table contains 150,000 or so distinct CDR3 sequences; only one count was recorded for about 39% of them. 20% of the sample rests with the top ten.

Sequenced sample: glioma tissue, nonneoplastic brain tissue, or PBMCs (not recorded which). The TCR was taken from a human donor with low-grade glioma or glioblastoma, undergoing nonglioma brain surgery, or in good health (not recorded which). The chain is encoded by TRBV20-1 joined to TRBJ2-2; TRBD2 is perhaps the D gene, given 6 matching bases. In nucleotide form, the sequence is TGCAGTGCTAGACACGGAGGGACCGGGGAGCTGTTTTTT. Translated, this gives CSARHGGTGELFF.